A selection of T cell receptor beta chains follows, all from one sample in a study of CD8 T cells in acute hepatitis C reinfection. The repertoire was sequenced with immunoSEQ multiplex PCR; TCRdb's copy has only in-frame clones and lacks some. This table holds around 3,900 clones, approximately 39% found once. The material sequenced was HCV NS3-1073 tetramer-sorted CD8+ T cells from PBMCs, taken during acute infection. These receptor sequences come from a man aged 30 to 39 with chronic hepatitis C. The CDR3 runs from the conserved cysteine through the conserved F or W.

cdr3_length: 17; j_call: TRBJ2-7; v_call: TRBV5-1; cdr3_aa: CASSLFSDRAPGDEQYF
cdr3_length: 11; j_call: TRBJ1-4; v_call: TRBV2; cdr3_aa: CASGDAAKLFF
cdr3_length: 14; j_call: TRBJ2-7; v_call: TRBV14; cdr3_aa: CASSRAGQEDEQYF
cdr3_length: 21; j_call: TRBJ2-1; v_call: TRBV7-3; cdr3_aa: CASSPGPPGLAGNPTDNEQFF
cdr3_length: 15; j_call: TRBJ2-2; v_call: TRBV4-2; cdr3_aa: CASSQEQGAPGELFF
cdr3_length: 18; j_call: TRBJ2-3; v_call: TRBV4-3; cdr3_aa: CASSQEPGLAGGGDTQYF
cdr3_length: 16; j_call: TRBJ2-7; v_call: TRBV19; cdr3_aa: CASSIESTGAPYEQYF
cdr3_length: 16; j_call: TRBJ2-7; v_call: TRBV4-2; cdr3_aa: CASSPEGQGAPYEQYF
cdr3_length: 17; j_call: TRBJ2-2; v_call: TRBV4-2; cdr3_aa: CASSQEFGLTNTGELFF
cdr3_length: 16; j_call: TRBJ2-7; v_call: TRBV7-2; cdr3_aa: CASSQETGGTWGEQYF
cdr3_length: 15; j_call: TRBJ2-7; v_call: TRBV27; cdr3_aa: CASSLSLSAPYEQYF
cdr3_length: 14; j_call: TRBJ2-1; v_call: TRBV4-3; cdr3_aa: CASSQDGPKGGQFF
cdr3_length: 12; j_call: TRBJ2-1; v_call: TRBV9; cdr3_aa: CASTALDNEQFF
cdr3_length: 11; j_call: TRBJ1-1; v_call: TRBV6-5; cdr3_aa: CASSSATEAFF
cdr3_length: 17; j_call: TRBJ2-5; v_call: TRBV11-2; cdr3_aa: CASSSEVASGGGETQYF
cdr3_length: 17; j_call: TRBJ2-2; v_call: TRBV25-1; cdr3_aa: CASSEYMGQDYTGELFF
cdr3_length: 17; j_call: TRBJ1-1; v_call: TRBV4-3; cdr3_aa: CASSQDPWAGGGTEAFF
cdr3_length: 15; j_call: TRBJ2-7; v_call: TRBV7-9; cdr3_aa: CASSSEVGAPGEQYF
cdr3_length: 14; j_call: TRBJ2-7; v_call: TRBV7-6; cdr3_aa: CASSPGTDLYEQYF
cdr3_length: 18; j_call: TRBJ2-7; v_call: TRBV10-3; cdr3_aa: CAISPVPGQGTISYEQYF
cdr3_length: 12; j_call: TRBJ1-1; v_call: TRBV30; cdr3_aa: CAWSWQGTEAFF
cdr3_length: 14; j_call: TRBJ2-1; v_call: TRBV29-1; cdr3_aa: CSVVLAGVDNEQFF
cdr3_length: 14; j_call: TRBJ2-7; v_call: TRBV7-8; cdr3_aa: CASSLDGQFYEQYF
cdr3_length: 13; j_call: TRBJ1-1; v_call: TRBV5-4; cdr3_aa: CASSQEKGTEAFF